Included here is one TCR beta chain sequence, with context. This specimen comes from a study of technical replicates of blood from a handful of donors. Produced via immunoSEQ multiplex PCR; TCRdb's table is partial and in-frame only. The table lists approximately 79,000 clones, more than 85% of them singletons. The V segment lost 1 base and the J segment 13 bases; nucleotides outside the gene matches: 9. The CDR3 runs 15 residues. From germline, CDR1 is SGHAT and CDR2 FQNNGV. This TCR was recovered from a human donor in good health. Sequenced sample: T cells isolated from PBMCs. V usage is TRBV11-2 and J usage is TRBJ1-6; 8 positions match TRBD1. The CDR3 DNA reads as TGTGCCAGCAGCTTAGTTCAGACAGGGGTTGCGCCCCTCCACTTT. Its translation is CASSLVQTGVAPLHF.